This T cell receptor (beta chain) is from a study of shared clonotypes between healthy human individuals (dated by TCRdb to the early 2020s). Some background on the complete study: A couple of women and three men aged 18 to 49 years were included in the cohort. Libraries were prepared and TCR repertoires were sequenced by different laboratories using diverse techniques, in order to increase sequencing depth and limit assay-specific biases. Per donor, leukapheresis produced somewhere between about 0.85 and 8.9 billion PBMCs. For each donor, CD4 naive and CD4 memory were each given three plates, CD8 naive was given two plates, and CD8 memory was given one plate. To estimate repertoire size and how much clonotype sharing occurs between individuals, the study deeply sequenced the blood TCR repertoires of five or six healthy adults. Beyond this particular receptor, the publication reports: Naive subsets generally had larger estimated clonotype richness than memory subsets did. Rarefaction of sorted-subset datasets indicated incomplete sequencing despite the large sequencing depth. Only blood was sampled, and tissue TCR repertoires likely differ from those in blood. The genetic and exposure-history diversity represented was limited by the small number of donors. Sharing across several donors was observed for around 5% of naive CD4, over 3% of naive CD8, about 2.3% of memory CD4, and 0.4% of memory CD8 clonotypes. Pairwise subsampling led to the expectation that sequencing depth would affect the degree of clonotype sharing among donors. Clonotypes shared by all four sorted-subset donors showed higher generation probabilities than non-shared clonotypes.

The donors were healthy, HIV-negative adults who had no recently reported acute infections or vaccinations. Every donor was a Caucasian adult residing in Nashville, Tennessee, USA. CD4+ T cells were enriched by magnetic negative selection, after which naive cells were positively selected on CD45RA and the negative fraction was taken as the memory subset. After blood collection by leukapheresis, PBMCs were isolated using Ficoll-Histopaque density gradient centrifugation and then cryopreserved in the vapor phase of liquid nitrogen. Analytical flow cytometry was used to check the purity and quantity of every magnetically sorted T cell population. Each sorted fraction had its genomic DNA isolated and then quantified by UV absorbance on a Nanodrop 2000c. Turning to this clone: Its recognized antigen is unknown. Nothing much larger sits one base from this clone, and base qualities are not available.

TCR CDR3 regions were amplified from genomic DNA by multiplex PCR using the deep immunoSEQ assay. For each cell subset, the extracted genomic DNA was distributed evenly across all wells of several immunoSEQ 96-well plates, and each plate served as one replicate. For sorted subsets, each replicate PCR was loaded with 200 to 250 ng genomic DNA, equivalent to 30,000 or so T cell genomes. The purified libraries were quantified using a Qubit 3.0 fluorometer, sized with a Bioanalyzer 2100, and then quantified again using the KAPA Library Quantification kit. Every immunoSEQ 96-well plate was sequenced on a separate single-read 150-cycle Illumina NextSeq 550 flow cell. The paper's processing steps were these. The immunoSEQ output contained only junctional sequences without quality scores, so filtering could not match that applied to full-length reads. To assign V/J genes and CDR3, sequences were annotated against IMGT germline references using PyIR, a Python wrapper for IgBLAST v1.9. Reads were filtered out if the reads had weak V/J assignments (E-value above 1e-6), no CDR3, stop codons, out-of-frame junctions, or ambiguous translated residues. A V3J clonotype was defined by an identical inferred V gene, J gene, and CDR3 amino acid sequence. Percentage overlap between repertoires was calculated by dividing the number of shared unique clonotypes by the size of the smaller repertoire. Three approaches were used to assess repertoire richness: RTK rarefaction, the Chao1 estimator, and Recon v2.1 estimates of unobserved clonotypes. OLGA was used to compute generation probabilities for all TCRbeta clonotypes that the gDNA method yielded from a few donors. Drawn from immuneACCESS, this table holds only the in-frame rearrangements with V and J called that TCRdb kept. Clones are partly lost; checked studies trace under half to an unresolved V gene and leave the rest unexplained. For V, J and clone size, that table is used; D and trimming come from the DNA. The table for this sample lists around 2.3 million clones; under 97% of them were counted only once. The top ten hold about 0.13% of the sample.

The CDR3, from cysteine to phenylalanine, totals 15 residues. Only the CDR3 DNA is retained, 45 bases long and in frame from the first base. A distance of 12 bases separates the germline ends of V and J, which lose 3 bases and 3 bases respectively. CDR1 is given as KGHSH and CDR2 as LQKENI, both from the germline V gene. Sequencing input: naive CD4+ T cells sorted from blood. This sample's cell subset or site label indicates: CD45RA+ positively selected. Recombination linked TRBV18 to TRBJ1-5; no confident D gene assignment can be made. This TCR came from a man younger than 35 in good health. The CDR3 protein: CASSPSGSLNQPQHF. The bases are TGTGCCAGCTCACCGTCCGGGTCCCTCAATCAGCCCCAGCATTTT.